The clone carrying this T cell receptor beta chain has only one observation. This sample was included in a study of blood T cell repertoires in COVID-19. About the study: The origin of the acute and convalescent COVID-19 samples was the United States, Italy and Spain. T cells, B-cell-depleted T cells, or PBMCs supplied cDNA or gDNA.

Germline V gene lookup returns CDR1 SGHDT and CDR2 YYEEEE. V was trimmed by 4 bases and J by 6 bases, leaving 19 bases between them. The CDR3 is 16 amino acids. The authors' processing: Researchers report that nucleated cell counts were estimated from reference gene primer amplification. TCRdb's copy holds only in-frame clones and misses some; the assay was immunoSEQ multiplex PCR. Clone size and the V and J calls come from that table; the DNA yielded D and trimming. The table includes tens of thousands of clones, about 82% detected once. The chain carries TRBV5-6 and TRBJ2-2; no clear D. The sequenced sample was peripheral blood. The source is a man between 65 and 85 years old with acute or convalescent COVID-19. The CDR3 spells CASSRWSGFRSGELFF. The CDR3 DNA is TGTGCCAGCAGCCGATGGAGTGGGTTTCGGTCCGGGGAGCTGTTTTTT.